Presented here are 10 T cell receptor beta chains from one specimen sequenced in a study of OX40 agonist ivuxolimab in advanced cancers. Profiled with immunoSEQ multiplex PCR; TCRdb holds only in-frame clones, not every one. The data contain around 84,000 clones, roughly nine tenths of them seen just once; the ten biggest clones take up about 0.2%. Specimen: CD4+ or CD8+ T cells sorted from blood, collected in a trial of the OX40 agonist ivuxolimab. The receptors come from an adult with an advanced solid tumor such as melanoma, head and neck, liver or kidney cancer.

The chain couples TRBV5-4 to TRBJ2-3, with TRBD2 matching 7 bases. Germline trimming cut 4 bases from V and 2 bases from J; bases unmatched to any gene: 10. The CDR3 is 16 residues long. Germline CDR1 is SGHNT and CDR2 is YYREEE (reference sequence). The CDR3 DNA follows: TGTGCCAGCAGCCGACCCTCCGGGACTAACACAGATACGCAGTATTTT. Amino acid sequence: CASSRPSGTNTDTQYF.

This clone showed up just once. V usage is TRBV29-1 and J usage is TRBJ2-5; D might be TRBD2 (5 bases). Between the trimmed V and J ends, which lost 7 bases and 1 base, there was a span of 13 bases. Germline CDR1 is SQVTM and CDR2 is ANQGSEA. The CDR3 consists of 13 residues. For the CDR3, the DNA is TGCAGCGCCGAGGGCAGGATCCAAGAGACCCAGTACTTC. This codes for CSAEGRIQETQYF. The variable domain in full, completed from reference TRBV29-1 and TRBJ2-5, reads SAVISQKPSRDICQRGTSLTIQCQVDSQVTMMFWYRQQPGQSLTLIATANQGSEATYESGFVIDKFPISRPNLTFSTLTVSNMSPEDSSIYLCSAEGRIQETQYFGPGTRLLVL.

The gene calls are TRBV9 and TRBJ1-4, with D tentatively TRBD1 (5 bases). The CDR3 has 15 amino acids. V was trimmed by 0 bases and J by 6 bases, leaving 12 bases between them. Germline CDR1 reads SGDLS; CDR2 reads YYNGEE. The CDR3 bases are TGTGCCAGCAGCGTAGGAGGGGATAGGTATGAAAAACTGTTTTTT. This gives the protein CASSVGGDRYEKLFF.

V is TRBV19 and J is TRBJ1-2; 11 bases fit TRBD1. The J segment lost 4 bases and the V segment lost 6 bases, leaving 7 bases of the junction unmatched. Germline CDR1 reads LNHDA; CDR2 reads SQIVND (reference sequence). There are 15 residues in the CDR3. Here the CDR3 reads CASSRPGQGVYGYTF. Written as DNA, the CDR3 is TGTGCCAGTAGCCGTCCGGGACAGGGGGTCTATGGCTACACCTTC.

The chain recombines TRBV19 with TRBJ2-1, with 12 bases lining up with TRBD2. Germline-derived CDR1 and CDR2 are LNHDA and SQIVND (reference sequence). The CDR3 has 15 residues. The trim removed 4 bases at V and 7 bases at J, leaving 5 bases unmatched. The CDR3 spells CASSSASGRANEQFF. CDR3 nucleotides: TGTGCCAGTAGTAGTGCTAGCGGGAGGGCGAATGAGCAGTTCTTC.

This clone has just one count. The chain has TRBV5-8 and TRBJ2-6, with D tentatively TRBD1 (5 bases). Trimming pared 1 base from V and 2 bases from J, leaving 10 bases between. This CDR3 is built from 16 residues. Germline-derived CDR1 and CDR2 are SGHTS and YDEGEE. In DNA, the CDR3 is TGTGCCAGCAGCTTGCCTGGGGCCCCTGGGGCCAACGTCCTGACTTTC. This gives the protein CASSLPGAPGANVLTF.

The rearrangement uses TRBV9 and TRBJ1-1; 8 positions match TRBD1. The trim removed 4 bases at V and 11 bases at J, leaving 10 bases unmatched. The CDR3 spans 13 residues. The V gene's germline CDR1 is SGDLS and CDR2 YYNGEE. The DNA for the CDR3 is TGTGCCAGCAGCACTGGGACAGGACCTAAGGCTTTCTTT. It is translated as CASSTGTGPKAFF.

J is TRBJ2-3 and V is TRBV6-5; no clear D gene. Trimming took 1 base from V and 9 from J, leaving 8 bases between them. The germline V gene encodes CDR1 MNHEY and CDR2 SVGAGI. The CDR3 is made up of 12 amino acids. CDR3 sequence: CASSYFKKTQYF. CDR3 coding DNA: TGTGCCAGCAGTTACTTCAAAAAAACGCAGTATTTT.

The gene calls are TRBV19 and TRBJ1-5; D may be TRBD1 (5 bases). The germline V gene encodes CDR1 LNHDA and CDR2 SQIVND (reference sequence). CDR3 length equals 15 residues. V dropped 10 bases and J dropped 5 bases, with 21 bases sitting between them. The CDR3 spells CATHLKAGSYQPQHF. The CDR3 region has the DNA TGTGCCACCCACCTGAAGGCAGGGAGTTATCAGCCCCAGCATTTT. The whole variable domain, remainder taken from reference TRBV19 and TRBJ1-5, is DGGITQSPKYLFRKEGQNVTLSCEQNLNHDAMYWYRQDPGQGLRLIYYSQIVNDFQKGDIAEGYSVSREKKESFPLTVTSAQKNPTAFYLCATHLKAGSYQPQHFGDGTRLSIL.

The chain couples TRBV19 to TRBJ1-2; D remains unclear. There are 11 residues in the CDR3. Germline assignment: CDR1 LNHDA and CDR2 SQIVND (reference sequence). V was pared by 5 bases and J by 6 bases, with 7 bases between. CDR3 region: CASSRRNGYTF. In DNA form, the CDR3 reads TGTGCCAGTAGTCGAAGGAATGGCTACACCTTC.